This T cell receptor beta chain derives from a study of cytomegalovirus exposure and HLA in healthy donors. Overall study findings and caveats: Rarity held for most TCR sequences, but there were some public TCRs that occurred in many donors.

After removal of 4 bases from V and 7 bases from J, the junction contained 5 bases not matched to a gene. The germline CDR1 and CDR2 sequences are MNHEY and SVGAGI. The CDR3 runs 14 residues. Using immunoSEQ multiplex PCR, the repertoire was profiled, and TCRdb retains in-frame clones only, with some absent. Of 65,000 to 80,000 clones in the sample, roughly 94% were seen once. On this clone: Antigen: not known.

The sample was PBMCs. The rearrangement uses TRBV6-5 and TRBJ1-4; 8 bases agree with TRBD1. The sequence came from a woman aged 18-30 years in good health and CMV-seropositive. This CDR3 reads CASSSGTGVEKLFF. The DNA for the CDR3 is TGTGCCAGCAGTTCCGGGACAGGAGTTGAAAAACTGTTTTTT.